One TCR beta chain is described in this entry. These data come from a study of OX40 agonist ivuxolimab in advanced cancers. CDR3 length: 12 residues. CDR1 is SGHAT and CDR2 is FQNNGV in the germline V gene. V lost 1 base and J 8 bases, leaving 6 bases between the germline ends. Here immunoSEQ multiplex PCR was the method, and the copy in TCRdb shows in-frame clones only, minus some. The profile covers 12,000 or so clones, with about 81% appearing a single time and around an eighth taken by the ten largest. The rearrangement links TRBV11-2 to TRBJ2-1; D gene unclear. Sequenced here: CD4+ or CD8+ T cells sorted from blood, sampled in a trial of the OX40 agonist ivuxolimab. This clonotype originated in an adult with an advanced solid tumor such as melanoma, head and neck, liver or kidney cancer. The CDR3 DNA reads TGTGCCAGCAGCTTAGGTGGGGATGAGCAGTTCTTC. Its protein is CASSLGGDEQFF. Filled out from reference TRBV11-2 and TRBJ2-1, the complete variable domain reads EAGVAQSPRYKIIEKRQSVAFWCNPISGHATLYWYQQILGQGPKLLIQFQNNGVVDDSQLPKDRFSAERLKGVDSTLKIQPAKLEDSAVYLCASSLGGDEQFFGPGTRLTVL.